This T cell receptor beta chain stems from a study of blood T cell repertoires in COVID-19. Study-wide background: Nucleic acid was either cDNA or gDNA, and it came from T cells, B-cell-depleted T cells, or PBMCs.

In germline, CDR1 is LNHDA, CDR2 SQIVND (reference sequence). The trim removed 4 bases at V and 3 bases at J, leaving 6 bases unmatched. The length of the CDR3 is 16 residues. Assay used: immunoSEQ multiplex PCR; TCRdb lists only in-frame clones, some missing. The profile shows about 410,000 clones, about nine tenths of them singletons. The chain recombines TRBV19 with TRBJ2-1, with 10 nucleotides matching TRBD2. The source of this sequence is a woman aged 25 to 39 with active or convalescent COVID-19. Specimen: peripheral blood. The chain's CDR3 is CASSRLAGGNYNEQFF. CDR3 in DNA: TGTGCCAGTAGTAGATTAGCGGGAGGTAACTACAATGAGCAGTTCTTC.